One and the same sample provided the 32 T cell receptor beta chains below, sequenced in a study of control samples from healthy donors and cancer patients. Some clones are missing from TCRdb's copy, which holds only in-frame ones; the method was immunoSEQ multiplex PCR. The sample has about 120,000 clones; approximately 88% are singletons. Sequencing used blood. The receptors derive from a man aged 35 to 55 in good health.

The chain is built from TRBV7-5 and TRBJ2-3; the table's D gene call, TRBD1, was not cross checked with the DNA. TRBV7-5 is noted as a pseudogene. The CDR3 consists of 19 residues. CDR3 region: CVRSAGQGAKGLSTDTQYF. In nucleotides, the CDR3 is TGTGTCAGAAGCGCGGGACAGGGGGCGAAGGGTCTAAGCACAGATACGCAGTATTTT.

The rearrangement uses TRBV7-2 and TRBJ1-3; D may be TRBD1 (5 bases). The CDR3 extends over 16 amino acids. CDR1 SGHTA and CDR2 FQGNSA come from the germline V gene. V lost 5 bases to trimming and J lost 0 bases, with 14 bases between them. DNA of the CDR3: TGTGCCAGCAGCCCAAGCCGGGGCCCCTCTGGAAACACCATATATTTT. This gives the protein CASSPSRGPSGNTIYF. Using reference TRBV7-2 and TRBJ1-3 for the parts outside the CDR3, the full variable domain is GAGVSQSPSNKVTEKGKDVELRCDPISGHTALYWYRQSLGQGLEFLIYFQGNSAPDKSGLPSDRFSAERTGGSVSTLTIQRTQQEDSAVYLCASSPSRGPSGNTIYFGEGSWLTVV.

CDR3 sequence: CASSEDRGLYEQYF. In DNA form, the CDR3 reads TGTGCCAGCAGCGAGGACAGGGGGCTTTACGAGCAGTACTTC. The rearrangement uses TRBV7-9 and TRBJ2-7, with 11 bases identical to TRBD1. The germline CDR1 and CDR2 sequences are SEHNR and FQNEAQ (reference sequence). CDR3 size: 14 residues. Trimming removed 5 bases from V and 4 bases from J; junction bases left unmatched: 4.

The chain couples TRBV30 to TRBJ1-3; the D is unclear. The V gene lost 2 bases and the J gene lost 0 bases, with 11 bases spanning the gap. The CDR3 contains 15 residues. Germline V gene sequence: CDR1 GTSNPN, CDR2 SVGIG (reference sequence). CDR3 sequence reads: CAWSTGNDSGNTIYF. The CDR3 DNA reads as TGTGCCTGGAGTACGGGGAACGACTCTGGAAACACCATATATTTT.

The rearrangement links TRBV7-9 to TRBJ1-1; D remains ambiguous. Per the germline V gene, CDR1 is SEHNR and CDR2 is FQNEAQ (reference sequence). CDR3 length: 12 residues. Trimming took off 11 bases at V and 0 bases at J, with 10 bases between the two ends. CDR3 sequence: CAGEGMNTEAFF. The CDR3 DNA is TGTGCCGGCGAAGGCATGAACACTGAAGCTTTCTTT.

This chain joins TRBV19 and TRBJ1-1; D remains ambiguous. Looked up from germline, CDR1 is LNHDA and CDR2 is SQIVND (reference sequence). V lost 5 bases to trimming and J lost 1 base, with 11 bases between them. CDR3 length: 14 residues. The CDR3 sequence: CASSPSSTNTEAFF. The CDR3 nucleotides are TGTGCCAGTAGTCCCAGTTCCACGAACACTGAAGCTTTCTTT. The variable domain in full, with the rest retrieved from reference TRBV19 and TRBJ1-1, is DGGITQSPKYLFRKEGQNVTLSCEQNLNHDAMYWYRQDPGQGLRLIYYSQIVNDFQKGDIAEGYSVSREKKESFPLTVTSAQKNPTAFYLCASSPSSTNTEAFFGQGTRLTVV.

This clone showed up just once. V and J are TRBV30 and TRBJ1-5; D call uncertain. This CDR3 has 12 amino acids. With 8 bases removed from V and 3 bases from J, the gap between germline ends came to 11 bases. Germline loops: CDR1 GTSNPN, CDR2 SVGIG (reference sequence). CDR3 loop: CAVSRTNQPQHF. As DNA, the CDR3 is TGTGCCGTTAGCCGTACCAATCAGCCCCAGCATTTT.

This chain links TRBV4-1 with TRBJ2-2; possibly TRBD1 for D (5 bases). The length of the CDR3 is 17 residues. Germline CDR1 MGHRA, CDR2 YSYEKL. V was shortened by 0 bases and J by 5 bases, with 16 bases between the two germline ends. CDR3: CASSQDAAGQGTGELFF. The CDR3 DNA reads as TGCGCCAGCAGCCAAGATGCGGCAGGGCAAGGGACCGGGGAGCTGTTTTTT.

V usage is TRBV15 and J usage is TRBJ1-3; D is ambiguous. The V and J ends lost 4 bases and 0 bases respectively, with 10 bases between them. The CDR3 extends over 15 amino acids. CDR1 and CDR2 (germline): LNHNV, YYDKDF (reference sequence). This CDR3 is CATSTGRSSGNTIYF. The CDR3 region has the DNA TGTGCCACCAGCACCGGACGTAGCTCTGGAAACACCATATATTTT.

V usage is TRBV6-1 and J usage is TRBJ1-1; no firm D call. V lost 4 bases, J lost 5 bases, and 20 bases lay in between. The CDR3 extends over 16 amino acids. Germline-derived CDR1 and CDR2 are MNHNS and SASEGT. The CDR3 nucleotides are TGTGCCAGCAGTGTAATGAGGACTTTTGAATTAACTGAAGCTTTCTTT. Translation gives CASSVMRTFELTEAFF.

The chain employs TRBV2 and TRBJ1-6, with D perhaps matching TRBD1 (5 bases). This CDR3 region has 15 residues. V lost 7 bases, J lost 9 bases, and 19 bases lay in between. CDR1 SNHLY and CDR2 FYNNEI come from the germline V gene. CDR3 in amino acids: CASTGQGGSSSPLHF. The CDR3 coding sequence is TGTGCCAGCACCGGGCAGGGAGGCTCGTCTTCACCCCTCCACTTT.

The chain combines TRBV3-1 (or the pseudogene TRBV3-2) with TRBJ2-2; a possible D gene is TRBD2 (6 bases). Germline V CDR1 and CDR2: LGHDT, YNNKEL (reference sequence). The CDR3 has 14 amino acids. Trimming cost V 4 bases and J 7 bases, with 13 bases left between them. CDR3 region: CASSLWGEVGELFF. The DNA for the CDR3 is TGTGCCAGCAGCCTGTGGGGGGAGGTCGGGGAGCTGTTTTTT.

The V call is TRBV14, the J call TRBJ1-3; TRBD1 is a possible D gene (6 bases). V gave up 1 base and J gave up 7 bases, with 11 bases separating them. CDR1 and CDR2 (germline): SGHDN, FVKESK. There are 14 residues in the CDR3. CDR3 residues: CASSQANQGNTIYF. CDR3 DNA sequence: TGTGCCAGCAGCCAAGCCAATCAGGGGAACACCATATATTTT.

The J gene is TRBJ2-3, the V gene TRBV11-3; 7 bases align to TRBD1. Looked up from germline, CDR1 is SGHNT and CDR2 is YENEEA. The ends lost 4 bases at V and 4 bases at J; junction bases unmatched: 8. The CDR3 is 15 amino acids. The CDR3 region has the DNA TGTGCCAGCAGCTCCAGGGGGTTAGGGGCAGATACGCAGTATTTT. Protein product: CASSSRGLGADTQYF. The full variable domain, rest sourced from reference TRBV11-3 and TRBJ2-3, is EAGVVQSPRYKIIEKKQPVAFWCNPISGHNTLYWYLQNLGQGPELLIRYENEEAVDDSQLPKDRFSAERLKGVDSTLKIQPAELGDSAVYLCASSSRGLGADTQYFGPGTRLTVL.

The chain recombines TRBV20-1 with TRBJ1-1; the D is unclear. Trimming stripped 1 base from V and 2 bases from J, with 2 bases between. This CDR3 spans 11 amino acids. CDR1 DFQATT and CDR2 SNEGSKA come from the germline V gene (reference sequence). The CDR3 region has the DNA TGCAGTGCTAGAGCTAACACTGAAGCTTTCTTT. Translation: CSARANTEAFF.

This chain links TRBV7-2 with TRBJ2-7, with a weak D call TRBD2 (5 bases). The CDR3 totals 13 residues. V was pared by 1 base and J by 3 bases, with 7 bases between. CDR1 SGHTA and CDR2 FQGNSA come from the germline V gene. CDR3 region: CASSLGRDYEQYF. The CDR3 DNA reads TGTGCCAGCAGCTTAGGTCGGGACTACGAGCAGTACTTC.

The rearrangement joins TRBV28 to TRBJ1-2, with D hard to call. This CDR3 has 12 residues. Deletions cut 6 bases from V and 7 bases from J, with 12 bases between. Germline-derived CDR1 and CDR2 are MDHEN and SYDVKM. The CDR3: CASSRALGGYTF. For the CDR3, the DNA is TGTGCCAGCAGCCGGGCGCTCGGTGGCTACACCTTC.

CDR3 loop: CASSQLGRTGVYEQYF. Written as DNA, the CDR3 is TGTGCCAGCAGCCAACTAGGAAGGACAGGAGTTTACGAGCAGTACTTC. The V gene is TRBV4-2, the J gene TRBJ2-7, with TRBD1 matching over 7 bases. The V gene's germline CDR1 is LGHNA and CDR2 YNFKEQ. Unmatched junction bases numbered 11, after V lost 2 bases and J lost 4 bases. The CDR3 is 16 residues long.

DNA for the CDR3: TGTGCCAGCAGCTTGACTAGCGGGGGAGGAGAGCAGTACTTC. Its translation: CASSLTSGGGEQYF. V gene TRBV7-6 combines with J gene TRBJ2-7; 12 bases fit TRBD2. The V gene end was trimmed by 3 bases and the J gene end by 7 bases; junction bases not matched to a gene: 4. In germline, CDR1 is SGHVS, CDR2 FNYEAQ. The CDR3 consists of 14 residues.

This clone was seen only a few times. The chain links TRBV24-1 to TRBJ1-2; D ambiguous. Per germline, CDR1 KGHDR and CDR2 SFDVKD. This CDR3 comprises 14 residues. V was trimmed by 3 bases and J by 4 bases, leaving 11 bases between them. CDR3 bases: TGTGCCACCAGTGATCATTCTATGACCTATGGCTACACCTTC. It codes for CATSDHSMTYGYTF.

CDR3 DNA: TGTGCCAGCTCACCCCCCCGGGACAGATACGAGCAGTACTTC. Translated, it gives CASSPPRDRYEQYF. The chain links TRBV18 to TRBJ2-7; 7 bases match TRBD1. Unmatched junction bases numbered 6, after V lost 3 bases and J lost 4 bases. There are 14 residues in the CDR3. The germline V gene has CDR1 KGHSH and CDR2 LQKENI.

This clone was seen once. The V gene is TRBV12-3 or TRBV12-4, the J gene TRBJ1-4; D gene uncertain. The CDR3 spans 12 residues. V gave up 2 bases and J gave up 10 bases, with 8 bases separating them. As DNA, the CDR3 is TGTGCCAGCAGTTTATCGCGCCGAAAACTGTTTTTT. It translates to CASSLSRRKLFF.

The chain combines TRBV19 with TRBJ1-2; D is uncertain. V shed 7 bases and J shed 0 bases, with 15 bases lying between them. Germline CDR1 LNHDA, CDR2 SQIVND (reference sequence). This CDR3 is built from 15 residues. In DNA form, the CDR3 reads TGTGCCAGTACCCCAACTGGTACTTCTAACTATGGCTACACCTTC. It translates to CASTPTGTSNYGYTF.

The J gene is TRBJ1-4, the V gene TRBV29-1; 9 positions agree with TRBD1. Losses at the gene ends were 6 bases for V and 3 bases for J; bases not matched to a gene: 8. This CDR3 has 15 amino acids. CDR1 and CDR2 (germline): SQVTM, ANQGSEA. Here the CDR3 reads CSVAGTGRPNEKLFF. Written as DNA, the CDR3 is TGCAGCGTCGCCGGGACAGGGCGTCCTAATGAAAAACTGTTTTTT.

V is TRBV15 and J is TRBJ2-3; D is uncertain. CDR1 and CDR2 (germline): LNHNV, YYDKDF (reference sequence). This CDR3 is built from 13 residues. Deletions cut 6 bases from V and 5 bases from J, with 12 bases between. The CDR3 bases are TGTGCCACCAGTAGAACAGAGCTAGATACGCAGTATTTT. Translated: CATSRTELDTQYF.

J is TRBJ1-5 and V is TRBV29-1; possibly TRBD1 for D (6 bases). CDR3 length: 15 residues. Trimming stripped 7 bases from V and 0 bases from J, with 16 bases between. CDR1 and CDR2 (germline): SQVTM, ANQGSEA. CDR3 in amino acids: CSALMGTHSNQPQHF. The CDR3 nucleotides read TGCAGCGCCCTAATGGGGACACATAGCAATCAGCCCCAGCATTTT.

The J gene is TRBJ1-2, the V gene TRBV5-1; the D gene is possibly TRBD1 (5 bases). Germline CDR1 and CDR2: SGHRS and YFSETQ. CDR3 length: 13 amino acids. Trimming took 4 bases from V and 2 from J, leaving 9 bases between them. The CDR3 DNA sequence: TGCGCCAGCAGCCAGGCAGGGAACTATGGCTACACCTTC. Encoded protein: CASSQAGNYGYTF.

This clone was recorded only once. This chain joins TRBV19 and TRBJ1-1; D unclear. The germline V gene has CDR1 LNHDA and CDR2 SQIVND (reference sequence). V lost 6 bases and J 3 bases, leaving 14 bases between the germline ends. CDR3 size: 14 residues. The CDR3 DNA reads TGTGCCAGTAGGGACCCCCGCATTTACACTGAAGCTTTCTTT. Residues: CASRDPRIYTEAFF. Drawing the rest from reference TRBV19 and TRBJ1-1, the complete variable domain is DGGITQSPKYLFRKEGQNVTLSCEQNLNHDAMYWYRQDPGQGLRLIYYSQIVNDFQKGDIAEGYSVSREKKESFPLTVTSAQKNPTAFYLCASRDPRIYTEAFFGQGTRLTVV.

The CDR3 DNA sequence: TGTGCCAGCTCACCAGCTGGACACCGTGACACTGAAGCTTTCTTT. This codes for CASSPAGHRDTEAFF. The rearrangement links TRBV18 to TRBJ1-1; D might be TRBD1 (5 bases). V dropped 2 bases and J dropped 3 bases, with 13 bases sitting between them. The CDR3 runs to 15 residues. CDR1 is KGHSH, CDR2 LQKENI, per germline.

The chain carries TRBV5-1 and TRBJ2-4; the D call may be TRBD1 or TRBD2 (5 bases each). This CDR3 spans 12 amino acids. The germline V gene has CDR1 SGHRS and CDR2 YFSETQ. The V end was cut by 2 bases, the J end by 8 bases, with 8 bases between. The CDR3 spells CASSFRGDIQYF. In DNA form, the CDR3 reads TGCGCCAGCAGCTTTAGGGGAGACATTCAGTACTTC.

This clone has only one observation. J is TRBJ2-5 and V is TRBV5-1; the match to TRBD2 covers 9 bases. The ends lost 0 bases at V and 0 bases at J; junction bases unmatched: 3. The CDR3 is 16 amino acids. Per germline, CDR1 SGHRS and CDR2 YFSETQ. CDR3 residues: CASSLGSGGNQETQYF. CDR3 DNA: TGCGCCAGCAGCTTGGGTAGCGGGGGAAACCAAGAGACCCAGTACTTC.

CDR3 sequence: CASSEGAGSTDTQYF. The CDR3 DNA follows: TGTGCCAGCAGTGAGGGAGCGGGGAGCACAGATACGCAGTATTTT. This sequence joins TRBV6-4 and TRBJ2-3, with 7 nucleotides matching TRBD2. V shed 3 bases and J 0 bases; nucleotides not matched to a gene: 3. CDR1 is MRHNA and CDR2 is SNTAGT in the germline V gene. There are 15 residues in the CDR3.